These 10 T cell receptor beta chains originate from one sample sequenced in a study of shared clonotypes between healthy human individuals. Data came from immunoSEQ multiplex PCR; TCRdb stores just in-frame clones and leaves some out. The top ten clones hold about 0.13% of a sample with 2.5 million or so clones, approximately 94% of them seen once. Source material: naive CD4+ T cells sorted from blood. Documented subset: CD45RA+ positively selected. Every receptor here comes from a man aged 18 to 30 in good health.

Note on this clone: The sample contains more than one DNA sequence encoding this CDR3. The chain uses TRBV7-2 and TRBJ2-5, with D uncertain. Deletions cut 6 bases from V and 5 bases from J, with 10 bases between. Germline V gene sequence: CDR1 SGHTA, CDR2 FQGNSA. This CDR3 is built from 12 residues. DNA of the CDR3: TGTGCCAGCAGTCTCCCGCGGGAGACCCAGTACTTC. Amino acid sequence: CASSLPRETQYF.

V and J are TRBV7-2 and TRBJ2-2, with TRBD2 matching over 10 bases. The CDR3 loop spans 16 amino acids. The ends lost 3 bases at V and 2 bases at J; junction bases unmatched: 3. Germline values: CDR1 SGHTA, CDR2 FQGNSA. DNA of the CDR3: TGTGCCAGCAGCTTTACTAGCGGGACCAACACCGGGGAGCTGTTTTTT. Protein sequence: CASSFTSGTNTGELFF.

This sequence joins TRBV9 and TRBJ1-3; a possible D gene is TRBD1 (5 bases). Trimming took off 4 bases at V and 4 bases at J, with 12 bases between the two ends. The CDR3 totals 14 residues. The germline V gene encodes CDR1 SGDLS and CDR2 YYNGEE. The CDR3 DNA follows: TGTGCCAGCAGCTATGGGACGGCGGGAAACACCATATATTTT. Its protein product is CASSYGTAGNTIYF. Combining the CDR3 with reference TRBV9 and TRBJ1-3 gives the whole variable domain DSGVTQTPKHLITATGQRVTLRCSPRSGDLSVYWYQQSLDQGLQFLIQYYNGEERAKGNILERFSAQQFPDLHSELNLSSLELGDSALYFCASSYGTAGNTIYFGEGSWLTVV.

The chain uses TRBV7-9 and TRBJ2-3; D is undetermined. Germline assignment: CDR1 SEHNR and CDR2 FQNEAQ (reference sequence). The CDR3 covers 16 residues. V was clipped by 0 bases and J by 4 bases, with 14 bases between them. For the CDR3, the DNA is TGTGCCAGCAGCTTAGCTTCGGCACAAAGGGCAGATACGCAGTATTTT. This translates into CASSLASAQRADTQYF.

This chain connects TRBV5-1 to TRBJ1-6, with TRBD1 matching 9 bases. Germline CDR1 reads SGHRS; CDR2 reads YFSETQ. This CDR3 contains 14 residues. V shed 4 bases, J shed 7 bases, and the junction held 3 bases outside the gene matches. The CDR3: CASSVDRGNSPLHF. CDR3 sequence (DNA): TGCGCCAGCAGCGTGGACAGGGGAAATTCACCCCTCCACTTT.

J is TRBJ1-1 and V is TRBV7-6; a possible D gene is TRBD1 (5 bases). CDR1 and CDR2 from the germline V gene are SGHVS and FNYEAQ. V lost 1 base and J 1 base, leaving 7 bases between the germline ends. The length of the CDR3 is 14 residues. CDR3 amino acids: CASSLGGQNTEAFF. CDR3 nucleotide sequence: TGTGCCAGCAGCTTAGGGGGCCAGAACACTGAAGCTTTCTTT.

The chain has TRBV27 and TRBJ1-4; a weak D match, TRBD1 (5 bases). Trimming pared 6 bases from V and 5 bases from J, leaving 10 bases between. In germline, CDR1 is MNHEY, CDR2 SMNVEV (reference sequence). This CDR3 region has 13 residues. CDR3 bases: TGTGCCAGCAGGCAGCGGGGGAATGAAAAACTGTTTTTT. It specifies CASRQRGNEKLFF. The variable domain in full, completed from reference TRBV27 and TRBJ1-4, reads EAQVTQNPRYLITVTGKKLTVTCSQNMNHEYMSWYRQDPGLGLRQIYYSMNVEVTDKGDVPEGYKVSRKEKRNFPLILESPSPNQTSLYFCASRQRGNEKLFFGSGTQLSVL.

The chain is built from TRBV5-1 and TRBJ2-1; D is ambiguous. The V gene lost 7 bases and the J gene lost 2 bases, with 16 bases spanning the gap. The CDR3 has 15 residues. Germline lookup yields CDR1 SGHRS and CDR2 YFSETQ. DNA for the CDR3: TGCGCCAGCGCCTATGGAACTGGGGCCTACAATGAGCAGTTCTTC. Translated: CASAYGTGAYNEQFF. The variable domain in full, with the rest retrieved from reference TRBV5-1 and TRBJ2-1, is KAGVTQTPRYLIKTRGQQVTLSCSPISGHRSVSWYQQTPGQGLQFLFEYFSETQRNKGNFPGRFSGRQFSNSRSEMNVSTLELGDSALYLCASAYGTGAYNEQFFGPGTRLTVL.

This chain connects TRBV5-1 to TRBJ2-2, with D perhaps TRBD1 or TRBD2 (5 bases each). The CDR3 spans 16 residues. Per the germline V gene, CDR1 is SGHRS and CDR2 is YFSETQ. The V end was cut by 0 bases, the J end by 6 bases, with 15 bases between. Here the CDR3 reads CASSLDGMRGPGELFF. In nucleotides, the CDR3 is TGCGCCAGCAGCTTGGATGGGATGAGGGGTCCCGGGGAGCTGTTTTTT.

The chain recombines TRBV5-1 with TRBJ2-1, with D possibly being TRBD2 (5 bases). Germline CDR1 SGHRS, CDR2 YFSETQ. The CDR3 has 15 residues. Deletions cut 5 bases from V and 0 bases from J, with 12 bases between. CDR3 coding DNA: TGCGCCAGCAGTGTGGACTTGAGCTCCTACAATGAGCAGTTCTTC. Residues: CASSVDLSSYNEQFF.